The clone carrying this TCR beta chain is a singleton in its sample. Antigen: not known. This sample stems from a study of T cell clonotyping in hematopoietic cell transplantation. The germline V gene encodes CDR1 MNHEY and CDR2 SVGAGI. The ends were cut back, 6 bases at V and 1 base at J, with 13 bases in the middle. The CDR3 totals 14 residues. The protocol was immunoSEQ multiplex PCR, while the TCRdb copy is restricted to in-frame clones and leaves out a portion. The sample contains 35,000 to 45,000 clones, roughly 94% of which appear only once. Study conclusions and caveats: Pathologically expanded recipient clonotypes increased progressively from day 30 to day 180 as diversity fell. Broader posttransplant TCR repertoire diversity was predicted by graft donor and pretransplant recipient Inverse Simpson Index values. No sorting was done, leaving CD4 and CD8 contributions mixed. Few recipient clonotypes overlapped donors; over 97% were de novo at given depth.

The origin of this receptor is a woman in her forties or fifties in good health. Some clones in this sample may be carry-over from other donors' samples. The sequencing sample was made of peripheral blood mononuclear cells. V is TRBV6-5 and J is TRBJ2-7; D might be TRBD2 (7 bases). The CDR3 DNA follows: TGTGCCAGCAGCCGGGGGGCCCAATCCTACGAGCAGTACTTC. Translation gives CASSRGAQSYEQYF.